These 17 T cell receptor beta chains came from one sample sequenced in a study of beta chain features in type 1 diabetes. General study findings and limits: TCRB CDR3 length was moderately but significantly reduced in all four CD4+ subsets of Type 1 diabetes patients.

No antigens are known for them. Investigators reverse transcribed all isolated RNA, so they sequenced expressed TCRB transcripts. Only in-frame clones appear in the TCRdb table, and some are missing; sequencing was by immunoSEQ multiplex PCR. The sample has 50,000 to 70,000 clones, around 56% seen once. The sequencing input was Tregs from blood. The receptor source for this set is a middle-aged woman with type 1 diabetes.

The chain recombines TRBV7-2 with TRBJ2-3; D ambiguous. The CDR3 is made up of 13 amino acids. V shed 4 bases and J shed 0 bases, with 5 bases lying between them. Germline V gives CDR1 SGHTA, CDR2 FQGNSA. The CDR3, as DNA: TGTGCCAGCAGCTGGCCTAGCACAGATACGCAGTATTTT. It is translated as CASSWPSTDTQYF.

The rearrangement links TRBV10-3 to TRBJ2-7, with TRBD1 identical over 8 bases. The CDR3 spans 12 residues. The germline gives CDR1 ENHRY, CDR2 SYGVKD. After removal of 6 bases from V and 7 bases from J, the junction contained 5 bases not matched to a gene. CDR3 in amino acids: CAIRGQAGEQYF. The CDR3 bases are TGTGCCATCAGGGGACAGGCGGGAGAGCAGTACTTC.

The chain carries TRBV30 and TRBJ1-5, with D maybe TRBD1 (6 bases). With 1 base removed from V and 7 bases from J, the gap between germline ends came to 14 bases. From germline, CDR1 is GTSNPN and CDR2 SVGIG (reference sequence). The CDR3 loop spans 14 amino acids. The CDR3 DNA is TGTGCCTGGAGTGGGGGGCAGCCGGGGCAGCCCCAGCATTTT. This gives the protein CAWSGGQPGQPQHF.

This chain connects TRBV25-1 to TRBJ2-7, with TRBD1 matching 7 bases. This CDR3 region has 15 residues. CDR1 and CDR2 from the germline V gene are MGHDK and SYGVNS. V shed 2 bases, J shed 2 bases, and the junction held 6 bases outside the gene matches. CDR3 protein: CASSEEGRGTYEQYF. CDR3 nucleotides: TGTGCCAGCAGTGAAGAGGGCAGGGGGACCTACGAGCAGTACTTC.

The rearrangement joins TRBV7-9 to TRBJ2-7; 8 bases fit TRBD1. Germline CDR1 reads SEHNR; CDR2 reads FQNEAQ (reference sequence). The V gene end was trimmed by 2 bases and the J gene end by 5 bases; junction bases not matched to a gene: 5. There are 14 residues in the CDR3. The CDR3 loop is CASSLLAGGHEQYF. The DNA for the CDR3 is TGTGCCAGCAGCTTACTAGCAGGGGGCCACGAGCAGTACTTC.

Here the CDR3 DNA reads TGTGCCAGCAGTAGGGGGTACTACGAGCAGTACTTC. Encoded protein: CASSRGYYEQYF. The genes are TRBV6-5 and TRBJ2-7, with D maybe TRBD1 (6 bases). The V end was cut by 5 bases, the J end by 3 bases, with 8 bases between. Germline V gene lookup returns CDR1 MNHEY and CDR2 SVGAGI. The CDR3 extends over 12 amino acids.

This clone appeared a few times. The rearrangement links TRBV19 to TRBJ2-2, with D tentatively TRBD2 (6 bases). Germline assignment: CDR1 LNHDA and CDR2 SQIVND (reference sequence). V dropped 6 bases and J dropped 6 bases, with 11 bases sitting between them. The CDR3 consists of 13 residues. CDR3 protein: CASRTGGSGELFF. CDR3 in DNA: TGTGCCAGTAGGACCGGAGGGTCCGGGGAGCTGTTTTTT.

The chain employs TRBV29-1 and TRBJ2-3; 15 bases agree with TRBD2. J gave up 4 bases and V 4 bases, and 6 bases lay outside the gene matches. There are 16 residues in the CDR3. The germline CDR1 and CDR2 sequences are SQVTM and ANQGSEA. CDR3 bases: TGCAGCGTTGGGACTAGCGGGAGGGCCAGACCAGATACGCAGTATTTT. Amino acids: CSVGTSGRARPDTQYF.

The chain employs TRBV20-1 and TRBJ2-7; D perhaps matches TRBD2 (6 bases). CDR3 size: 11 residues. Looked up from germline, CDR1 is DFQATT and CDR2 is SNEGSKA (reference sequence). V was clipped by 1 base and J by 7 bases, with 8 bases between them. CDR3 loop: CSARAGGEQYF. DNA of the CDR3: TGCAGTGCTAGAGCCGGGGGTGAGCAGTACTTC.

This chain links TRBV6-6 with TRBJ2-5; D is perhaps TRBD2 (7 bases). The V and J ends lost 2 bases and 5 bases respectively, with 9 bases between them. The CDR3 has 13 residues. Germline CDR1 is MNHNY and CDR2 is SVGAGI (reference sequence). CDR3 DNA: TGTGCCAGCAGTTACGGGGGGGCGGAGACCCAGTACTTC. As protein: CASSYGGAETQYF.

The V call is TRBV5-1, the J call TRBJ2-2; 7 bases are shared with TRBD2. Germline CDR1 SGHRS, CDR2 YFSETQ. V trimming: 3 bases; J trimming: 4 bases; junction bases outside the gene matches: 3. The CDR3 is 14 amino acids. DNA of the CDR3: TGCGCCAGCAGCTGGACTAGTTTCACCGGGGAGCTGTTTTTT. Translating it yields CASSWTSFTGELFF.

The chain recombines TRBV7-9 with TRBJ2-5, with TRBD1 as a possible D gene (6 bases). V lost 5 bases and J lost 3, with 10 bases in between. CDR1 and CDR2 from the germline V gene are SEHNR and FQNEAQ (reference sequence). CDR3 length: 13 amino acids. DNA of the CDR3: TGTGCCAGCAGCCTGGGGGCAGAAGAGACCCAGTACTTC. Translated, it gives CASSLGAEETQYF.

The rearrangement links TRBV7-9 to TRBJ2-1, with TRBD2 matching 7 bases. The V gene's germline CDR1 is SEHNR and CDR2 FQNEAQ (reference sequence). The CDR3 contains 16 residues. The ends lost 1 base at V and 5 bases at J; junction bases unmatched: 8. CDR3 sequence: CASSLGDGRRNNEQFF. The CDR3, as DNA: TGTGCCAGCAGCTTAGGTGACGGGAGGCGGAACAATGAGCAGTTCTTC.

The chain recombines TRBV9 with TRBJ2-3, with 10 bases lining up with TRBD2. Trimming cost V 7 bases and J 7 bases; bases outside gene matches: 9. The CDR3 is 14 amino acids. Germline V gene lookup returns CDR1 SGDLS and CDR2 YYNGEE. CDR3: CASGGAGGRNTQYF. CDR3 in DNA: TGTGCCAGCGGAGGAGCGGGGGGGCGAAATACGCAGTATTTT.

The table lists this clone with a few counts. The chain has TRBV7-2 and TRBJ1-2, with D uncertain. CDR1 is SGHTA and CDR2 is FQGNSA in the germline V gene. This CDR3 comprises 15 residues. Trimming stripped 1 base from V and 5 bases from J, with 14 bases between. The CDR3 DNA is TGTGCCAGCAGCTTAGGGCGGCTTGATGCGTATGGCTACACCTTC. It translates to CASSLGRLDAYGYTF.

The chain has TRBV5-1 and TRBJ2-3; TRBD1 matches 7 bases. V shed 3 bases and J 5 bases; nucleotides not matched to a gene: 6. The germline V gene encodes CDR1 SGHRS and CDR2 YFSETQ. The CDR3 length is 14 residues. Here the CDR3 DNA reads TGCGCCAGCAGCTACCGGGACAGACAAGATACGCAGTATTTT. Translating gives CASSYRDRQDTQYF.

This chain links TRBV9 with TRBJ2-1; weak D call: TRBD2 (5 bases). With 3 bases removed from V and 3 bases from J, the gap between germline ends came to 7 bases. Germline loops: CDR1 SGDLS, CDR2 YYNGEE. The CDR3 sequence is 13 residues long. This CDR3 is CASSAGNYNEQFF. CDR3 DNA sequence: TGTGCCAGCAGCGCCGGGAACTACAATGAGCAGTTCTTC. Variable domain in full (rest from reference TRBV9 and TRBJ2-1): DSGVTQTPKHLITATGQRVTLRCSPRSGDLSVYWYQQSLDQGLQFLIQYYNGEERAKGNILERFSAQQFPDLHSELNLSSLELGDSALYFCASSAGNYNEQFFGPGTRLTVL.